Below are 27 T cell receptor beta chains sequenced from a single sample in a study of T cells in localized non-small cell lung cancer. TCRdb's table, derived via immunoSEQ multiplex PCR, lists solely in-frame clones and lacks some. The sample yields roughly 30,000 clones, more than 65% seen once. The specimen comprised peripheral blood mononuclear cells, sampled before any cancer treatment. The receptor set was obtained from a man aged 40-75 years with stage III lung adenocarcinoma.

J is TRBJ2-5 and V is TRBV7-9; the D gene is possibly TRBD1 (5 bases). The V gene's germline CDR1 is SEHNR and CDR2 FQNEAQ (reference sequence). The CDR3 extends over 14 amino acids. V gave up 4 bases and J gave up 4 bases, with 13 bases separating them. The CDR3 nucleotides read TGTGCCAGCAGCTGGGGCTCCGCCATAGAGACCCAGTACTTC. This sequence encodes CASSWGSAIETQYF.

The chain links TRBV7-9 to TRBJ1-6; weak D call: TRBD1 (6 bases). Germline CDR1 reads SEHNR; CDR2 reads FQNEAQ (reference sequence). The length of the CDR3 is 15 residues. Between the trimmed V and J ends, which lost 5 bases and 7 bases, there was a span of 15 bases. CDR3 sequence reads: CASSLGHRPNSPLHF. CDR3 nucleotide sequence: TGTGCCAGCAGCCTGGGACACCGGCCGAATTCACCCCTCCACTTT.

V gene TRBV11-2 combines with J gene TRBJ2-4; D not certain. Germline loops: CDR1 SGHAT, CDR2 FQNNGV. Trimming shortened V by 3 bases and J by 3 bases, and 3 bases separated the two germline ends. CDR3 length equals 12 residues. This CDR3 is CASSFVKNIQYF. CDR3 nucleotide sequence: TGTGCCAGCAGCTTCGTCAAAAACATTCAGTACTTC.

The chain recombines TRBV18 with TRBJ1-2; a weak D match, TRBD1 (5 bases). CDR3 length: 15 amino acids. Trimming cost V 1 base and J 8 bases, with 17 bases left between them. Germline loops: CDR1 KGHSH, CDR2 LQKENI. The CDR3 protein is CASSPLTDPGGGYTF. DNA of the CDR3: TGTGCCAGCTCACCACTCACCGACCCCGGGGGAGGCTACACCTTC.

V and J are TRBV1 and TRBJ2-7. TRBV1 corresponds to a pseudogene. The CDR3 runs to 13 residues. The CDR3 protein is CTSSQGRRFEQYV. DNA for the CDR3: TGCACCAGCAGCCAAGGCCGCCGTTTCGAGCAGTACGTC.

The gene calls are TRBV5-4 and TRBJ1-6, with TRBD1 matching over 7 bases. Losses at the gene ends were 0 bases for V and 9 bases for J; bases not matched to a gene: 9. This CDR3 comprises 16 residues. Germline values: CDR1 SGHNT, CDR2 YYREEE (reference sequence). CDR3 in amino acids: CASSLGGTEPRSPLHF. CDR3 nucleotide sequence: TGTGCCAGCAGCTTGGGAGGGACAGAACCGCGTTCACCCCTCCACTTT.

This chain joins TRBV7-9 and TRBJ1-1, with a tentative D call TRBD1 (6 bases). V was cut by 5 bases and J by 2 bases, with 12 bases left in between. CDR1 and CDR2 from the germline V gene are SEHNR and FQNEAQ (reference sequence). The CDR3 consists of 14 residues. CDR3 region: CASSRDTRNTEAFF. In DNA, the CDR3 is TGTGCCAGCAGCCGGGACACCAGAAACACTGAAGCTTTCTTT. The whole variable domain, remainder taken from reference TRBV7-9 and TRBJ1-1, is DTGVSQNPRHKITKRGQNVTFRCDPISEHNRLYWYRQTLGQGPEFLTYFQNEAQLEKSRLLSDRFSAERPKGSFSTLEIQRTEQGDSAMYLCASSRDTRNTEAFFGQGTRLTVV.

The V and J genes are TRBV5-4 and TRBJ1-2; TRBD1 is a possible D gene (6 bases). Trimming cost V 4 bases and J 3 bases, with 16 bases left between them. This CDR3 spans 15 amino acids. Germline V lookup: CDR1 SGHNT, CDR2 YYREEE (reference sequence). The CDR3 DNA is TGTGCCAGCAGCACTAGCCACAGGGTCGACTATGGCTACACCTTC. It is translated as CASSTSHRVDYGYTF.

This chain links TRBV7-8 with TRBJ2-5; D ambiguous. This CDR3 spans 13 amino acids. V lost 0 bases, J lost 3 bases, and 5 bases lay in between. Germline V gives CDR1 SGHVS, CDR2 FQNEAQ. The CDR3 spells CASSLAAEETQYF. The CDR3 region has the DNA TGTGCCAGCAGCTTAGCGGCGGAAGAGACCCAGTACTTC. The variable domain in full, with the rest retrieved from reference TRBV7-8 and TRBJ2-5, is GAGVSQSPRYKVAKRGQDVALRCDPISGHVSLFWYQQALGQGPEFLTYFQNEAQLDKSGLPSDRFFAERPEGSVSTLKIQRTQQEDSAVYLCASSLAAEETQYFGPGTRLLVL.

This rearrangement joins TRBV6-1 to TRBJ2-1; D may correspond to TRBD1 or TRBD2 (5 bases each). CDR1 is MNHNS, CDR2 SASEGT, per germline. CDR3 length equals 13 residues. Trimming removed 4 bases from V and 8 bases from J, with 12 bases in between. CDR3 DNA: TGTGCCAGCAGTGCGAGAGGGGTGGATGAGCAGTTCTTC. The encoded protein is CASSARGVDEQFF.

The chain uses TRBV29-1 and TRBJ1-2; 9 bases match TRBD1. CDR3 length: 13 residues. Unmatched junction bases numbered 9, after V lost 7 bases and J lost 6 bases. Germline loops: CDR1 SQVTM, CDR2 ANQGSEA. CDR3 region: CSAGTGRQDGYTF. The CDR3 region has the DNA TGCAGCGCCGGGACAGGGCGTCAGGATGGCTACACCTTC.

Only one count was recorded for this clone. DNA of the CDR3: TGTGCCAGCAGCTTAGGACCGGCTAGCACAGATACGCAGTATTTT. Protein sequence: CASSLGPASTDTQYF. The J gene is TRBJ2-3, the V gene TRBV13; D remains unclear. Trimming stripped 0 bases from V and 0 bases from J, with 7 bases between. Per germline, CDR1 PRHDT and CDR2 FYEKMQ (reference sequence). This CDR3 is 15 amino acids long.

The J gene is TRBJ1-1, the V gene TRBV6-1, with D hard to call. The CDR3 totals 14 residues. V dropped 0 bases and J dropped 4 bases, with 9 bases sitting between them. CDR1 is MNHNS, CDR2 SASEGT, per germline. The CDR3: CASSEADWGTEAFF. The DNA of the CDR3 is TGTGCCAGCAGTGAAGCGGATTGGGGCACTGAAGCTTTCTTT.

This clone is a singleton in its sample. The chain employs TRBV5-1 and TRBJ1-2, with D perhaps TRBD1 (5 bases). Germline lookup yields CDR1 SGHRS and CDR2 YFSETQ. V was shortened by 3 bases and J by 8 bases, with 17 bases between the two germline ends. This CDR3 contains 14 residues. CDR3 DNA: TGCGCCAGCAGCTCCGGGCTCAGGGAGATCGGCTACACCTTC. The encoded protein is CASSSGLREIGYTF.

This chain links TRBV25-1 with TRBJ1-1; no reliable D call. The germline V and J ends were trimmed by 5 bases and 1 base, with 11 bases remaining between them. Germline values: CDR1 MGHDK, CDR2 SYGVNS. This CDR3 spans 14 amino acids. CDR3 DNA sequence: TGTGCCAGCAGTTTCGCCAACCCGAACACTGAAGCTTTCTTT. It encodes CASSFANPNTEAFF.

V and J are TRBV6-1 and TRBJ2-1; 8 positions match TRBD1. The CDR3 length is 15 residues. CDR1 is MNHNS, CDR2 SASEGT, per germline. The ends lost 3 bases at V and 2 bases at J; junction bases unmatched: 3. CDR3 sequence: CASSDRTGPYNEQFF. The CDR3 region has the DNA TGTGCCAGCAGTGATAGGACAGGGCCCTACAATGAGCAGTTCTTC.

The chain links TRBV19 to TRBJ1-5, with TRBD1 matching over 9 bases. V was pared by 6 bases and J by 4 bases, with 7 bases of the junction left unmatched. The germline V gene has CDR1 LNHDA and CDR2 SQIVND (reference sequence). The CDR3 is 15 amino acids. CDR3 sequence (DNA): TGTGCCAGTAGGGACAGGGGCAGGGTAAATCAGCCCCAGCATTTT. Its translation: CASRDRGRVNQPQHF.

The DNA of the CDR3 is TGTGCCAGCAGCTTAGGGGGTGCAGGGACGAACACTGAAGCTTTCTTT. This gives the protein CASSLGGAGTNTEAFF. This chain links TRBV11-2 with TRBJ1-1; maybe TRBD1 (5 bases). This CDR3 is built from 16 residues. Looked up from germline, CDR1 is SGHAT and CDR2 is FQNNGV. V was pared by 1 base and J by 1 base, with 13 bases between.

CDR3 amino acids: CASSLNHGAGLNSPLHF. CDR3 DNA: TGTGCCAGCAGCCTGAACCACGGTGCAGGGCTGAATTCACCCCTCCACTTT. The rearrangement joins TRBV13 to TRBJ1-6; weak D call: TRBD1 (5 bases). V dropped 5 bases and J dropped 7 bases, with 21 bases sitting between them. CDR1 is PRHDT and CDR2 is FYEKMQ in the germline V gene (reference sequence). The CDR3 has 17 amino acids. The full variable domain, its missing parts supplied by reference TRBV13 and TRBJ1-6, is AAGVIQSPRHLIKEKRETATLKCYPIPRHDTVYWYQQGPGQDPQFLISFYEKMQSDKGSIPDRFSAQQFSDYHSELNMSSLELGDSALYFCASSLNHGAGLNSPLHFGNGTRLTVT.

The chain recombines TRBV5-1 with TRBJ2-5; TRBD1 aligns across 9 bases. The CDR3 runs to 13 residues. The V segment lost 2 bases and the J segment 5 bases; nucleotides outside the gene matches: 1. The V gene's germline CDR1 is SGHRS and CDR2 YFSETQ. CDR3 amino acids: CASSFGQGETQYF. CDR3 nucleotides: TGCGCCAGCAGCTTCGGACAGGGGGAGACCCAGTACTTC.

The chain joins TRBV5-4 to TRBJ2-3; D remains ambiguous. The CDR3 loop spans 13 amino acids. The germline V gene encodes CDR1 SGHNT and CDR2 YYREEE (reference sequence). The germline V and J ends were trimmed by 4 bases and 6 bases, with 12 bases remaining between them. The CDR3 reads CASSGGRKDTQYF. The CDR3 DNA reads as TGTGCCAGCAGCGGCGGACGAAAGGATACGCAGTATTTT.

The V and J genes are TRBV6-6 and TRBJ2-1; D tentatively reads TRBD1 or TRBD2 (5 bases each). This CDR3 has 14 residues. Germline V lookup: CDR1 MNHNY, CDR2 SVGAGI (reference sequence). V was clipped by 2 bases and J by 15 bases, with 20 bases between them. The CDR3 sequence: CASSYRQGRVGVFF. In DNA, the CDR3 is TGTGCCAGCAGTTACAGGCAGGGAAGGGTGGGAGTGTTCTTC.

This clone was seen more than once but under ten times. V usage is TRBV6-6 and J usage is TRBJ1-1; D is uncertain. V shed 11 bases and J shed 11 bases, with 24 bases lying between them. This CDR3 contains 13 residues. CDR1 and CDR2 from the germline V gene are MNHNY and SVGAGI (reference sequence). The CDR3 is CAHSPTPQSGAFF. The CDR3 nucleotides are TGTGCCCACTCCCCGACCCCTCAAAGTGGGGCTTTCTTT.

This clone was detected once. CDR3 protein: CASRRTPDGGELFF. Here the CDR3 DNA reads TGTGCCAGCAGGAGGACACCCGATGGAGGGGAGCTGTTTTTT. This chain links TRBV27 with TRBJ2-2; perhaps TRBD1 as D (5 bases). Germline V CDR1 and CDR2: MNHEY, SMNVEV (reference sequence). The CDR3 loop spans 14 amino acids. Trimming removed 6 bases from V and 8 bases from J, with 16 bases in between.

The chain has TRBV28 and TRBJ2-6; 8 nucleotides align to TRBD1. CDR1 is MDHEN and CDR2 is SYDVKM in the germline V gene. CDR3 length: 15 residues. V was pared by 2 bases and J by 8 bases, with 5 bases of the junction left unmatched. CDR3 region: CASSLGQGATNVLTF. The CDR3 DNA is TGTGCCAGCAGTTTAGGGCAGGGGGCGACCAACGTCCTGACTTTC. The full variable domain, completed using reference TRBV28 and TRBJ2-6, is DVKVTQSSRYLVKRTGEKVFLECVQDMDHENMFWYRQDPGLGLRLIYFSYDVKMKEKGDIPEGYSVSREKKERFSLILESASTNQTSMYLCASSLGQGATNVLTFGAGSRLTVL.

V and J are TRBV6-1 and TRBJ1-2, with D tentatively TRBD1 (5 bases). In germline, CDR1 is MNHNS, CDR2 SASEGT. The CDR3 totals 15 residues. V was pared by 4 bases and J by 2 bases, with 14 bases between. The CDR3 reads CASSGKEWDNYGYTF. CDR3 nucleotide sequence: TGTGCCAGCAGTGGAAAGGAATGGGACAACTATGGCTACACCTTC.

V is TRBV28 and J is TRBJ2-3; TRBD1 matches at 7 bases. CDR3 length: 15 residues. Germline loops: CDR1 MDHEN, CDR2 SYDVKM. Trimming cost V 5 bases and J 3 bases; bases outside gene matches: 8. CDR3 coding DNA: TGTGCCAGCAGTCCGACAGGGTTAGAAACAGATACGCAGTATTTT. Its translation is CASSPTGLETDTQYF.